Presented here are 26 T cell receptor beta chains from one specimen sequenced in a study of cytomegalovirus exposure and HLA in healthy donors. The PCR employed 60 Vbeta primers together with 13 Jbeta primers. Using immunoSEQ multiplex PCR, the repertoire was profiled, and TCRdb retains in-frame clones only, with some absent. The repertoire holds some 52,000 clones, with about three quarters as singletons. The sequenced material came from PBMCs. The receptor source for this set is a man younger than 30 in good health and CMV-seronegative.

This rearrangement joins TRBV6-5 to TRBJ2-7, with 9 bases lining up with TRBD1. CDR1 is MNHEY, CDR2 SVGAGI, per germline. Trimming took 3 bases from V and 2 from J; bases not matched to a gene: 5. The length of the CDR3 is 15 residues. The CDR3 region is CASSYVGTGTYEQYF. The CDR3 region has the DNA TGTGCCAGCAGTTATGTAGGGACAGGGACCTACGAGCAGTACTTC.

This chain uses TRBV7-3 with TRBJ1-2; D is possibly TRBD1 (6 bases). Germline CDR1 SGHTA, CDR2 FQGTGA. The V gene lost 3 bases and the J gene lost 6 bases, with 11 bases spanning the gap. The CDR3 is 13 residues long. The CDR3 spells CASSFTGLDGYTF. CDR3 DNA: TGTGCCAGCAGCTTTACAGGGTTGGATGGCTACACCTTC. The full variable domain, rest sourced from reference TRBV7-3 and TRBJ1-2, is GAGVSQTPSNKVTEKGKYVELRCDPISGHTALYWYRQSLGQGPEFLIYFQGTGAADDSGLPNDRFFAVRPEGSVSTLKIQRTERGDSAVYLCASSFTGLDGYTFGSGTRLTVV.

This clone occurred a few times. The chain uses TRBV4-3 and TRBJ2-1; D uncertain. CDR1 is LGHNA, CDR2 YSLEER, per germline. This CDR3 has 15 residues. The V end was cut by 4 bases, the J end by 0 bases, with 10 bases between. The CDR3 loop reads CASSPEKSSYNEQFF. CDR3 coding DNA: TGCGCCAGCAGCCCAGAAAAGAGCTCCTACAATGAGCAGTTCTTC.

The rearrangement joins TRBV4-3 to TRBJ2-3; 10 bases agree with TRBD2. Germline V gene sequence: CDR1 LGHNA, CDR2 YSLEER. CDR3 size: 16 residues. Trimming took 3 bases from V and 3 from J; bases not matched to a gene: 6. DNA for the CDR3: TGCGCCAGCAGCCAGAGCGGGACTAGCGTGACAGATACGCAGTATTTT. Its translation is CASSQSGTSVTDTQYF.

The chain joins TRBV2 to TRBJ2-3; 9 positions agree with TRBD2. Unmatched junction bases numbered 1, after V lost 6 bases and J lost 6 bases. The length of the CDR3 is 12 residues. Germline V CDR1 and CDR2: SNHLY, FYNNEI. CDR3 coding DNA: TGTGCCAGCAGCGGGACTAGCGATACGCAGTATTTT. Its protein is CASSGTSDTQYF.

This clone appeared a single time. The CDR3: CSVRESSSGNTIYF. In DNA form, the CDR3 reads TGCAGCGTGCGGGAGTCCTCCTCTGGAAACACCATATATTTT. The chain couples TRBV29-1 to TRBJ1-3, with D uncertain. The V gene's germline CDR1 is SQVTM and CDR2 ANQGSEA. The CDR3 contains 14 residues. V lost 6 bases and J lost 0, with 12 bases in between.

The chain uses TRBV7-9 and TRBJ2-2; perhaps TRBD1 as D (5 bases). The V end was cut by 5 bases, the J end by 3 bases, with 13 bases between. CDR1 and CDR2 (germline): SEHNR, FQNEAQ (reference sequence). The CDR3 covers 15 residues. Here the CDR3 reads CASSQGPVYTGELFF. The CDR3 DNA sequence: TGTGCCAGCAGCCAGGGCCCAGTTTACACCGGGGAGCTGTTTTTT.

This chain connects TRBV5-1 to TRBJ2-6; a possible D gene is TRBD1 (6 bases). The germline V gene encodes CDR1 SGHRS and CDR2 YFSETQ. The V end lost 5 bases, the J end lost 1 base, and 13 bases lay between the germline ends. This CDR3 is 16 amino acids long. The CDR3 loop reads CASSPDSGSGANVLTF. CDR3 DNA: TGCGCCAGCAGTCCGGACAGTGGATCTGGGGCCAACGTCCTGACTTTC.

This clone came up a few times. The chain joins TRBV4-3 to TRBJ2-6; D uncertain. V was shortened by 2 bases and J by 0 bases, with 8 bases between the two germline ends. CDR3 size: 16 residues. CDR1 is LGHNA and CDR2 is YSLEER in the germline V gene. This chain's CDR3 is CASSQLTSSGANVLTF. CDR3 DNA sequence: TGCGCCAGCAGCCAATTAACCAGCTCTGGGGCCAACGTCCTGACTTTC.

The chain is built from TRBV28 and TRBJ1-4; 9 bases are a match to TRBD1. With 5 bases clipped from V and 8 bases from J, the junction kept 9 bases outside the gene matches. Germline V lookup: CDR1 MDHEN, CDR2 SYDVKM. The CDR3 is 15 amino acids. The CDR3 DNA sequence: TGTGCCAGCAGTGCTCCCGGGACAGGGCGGGAAAAACTGTTTTTT. This sequence encodes CASSAPGTGREKLFF.

The rearrangement joins TRBV28 to TRBJ1-2; no firm D call. Per the germline V gene, CDR1 is MDHEN and CDR2 is SYDVKM. The CDR3 is 10 amino acids. Trimming took 8 bases from V and 7 from J, leaving 8 bases between them. Here the CDR3 reads CASRSGGYTF. The CDR3 region has the DNA TGTGCCAGCCGTAGTGGTGGCTACACCTTC.

V is TRBV4-3 and J is TRBJ2-2; 11 positions match TRBD2. This CDR3 comprises 16 residues. Germline CDR1 LGHNA, CDR2 YSLEER. Unmatched junction bases numbered 2, after V lost 0 bases and J lost 5 bases. The CDR3, as DNA: TGCGCCAGCAGCCAAGAAGCTAGCGGGAGGACCGGGGAGCTGTTTTTT. Protein: CASSQEASGRTGELFF.

The V gene is TRBV6-5, the J gene TRBJ2-7, with a weak D call TRBD1 (5 bases). Trimming stripped 0 bases from V and 3 bases from J, with 15 bases between. The V gene's germline CDR1 is MNHEY and CDR2 SVGAGI. This CDR3 comprises 16 residues. CDR3 protein: CASSYSTVQGYYEQYF. The CDR3 coding sequence is TGTGCCAGCAGTTACTCGACGGTGCAGGGTTACTACGAGCAGTACTTC.

The chain recombines TRBV11-2 with TRBJ2-7; 10 bases line up with TRBD1. Germline lookup yields CDR1 SGHAT and CDR2 FQNNGV. V shed 5 bases and J 6 bases; nucleotides not matched to a gene: 10. The CDR3 spans 15 residues. CDR3 loop: CASSTTGTGVSEQYF. In DNA form, the CDR3 reads TGTGCCAGCAGCACCACCGGGACAGGGGTCAGCGAGCAGTACTTC.

The chain joins TRBV9 to TRBJ1-6; perhaps TRBD1 as D (6 bases). V lost 7 bases and J 8 bases, leaving 13 bases between the germline ends. The V gene's germline CDR1 is SGDLS and CDR2 YYNGEE. The CDR3 length is 13 residues. The CDR3 DNA follows: TGTGCCAGCCGGGAACAGGGTGATTCACCCCTCCACTTT. It codes for CASREQGDSPLHF.

The rearrangement joins TRBV7-2 to TRBJ2-7, with 7 bases that match TRBD1. The germline gives CDR1 SGHTA, CDR2 FQGNSA. The J segment lost 3 bases and the V segment lost 3 bases, leaving 5 bases of the junction unmatched. This CDR3 contains 14 residues. CDR3 protein: CASSFGAGGYEQYF. The CDR3, as DNA: TGTGCCAGCAGCTTTGGGGCAGGGGGCTACGAGCAGTACTTC. Combining the CDR3 with reference TRBV7-2 and TRBJ2-7 gives the whole variable domain GAGVSQSPSNKVTEKGKDVELRCDPISGHTALYWYRQSLGQGLEFLIYFQGNSAPDKSGLPSDRFSAERTGGSVSTLTIQRTQQEDSAVYLCASSFGAGGYEQYFGPGTRLTVT.

The CDR3 DNA reads TGTGCCAGCAGCTTAGGCGCTGAAGCTTTCTTT. Translation gives CASSLGAEAFF. The V and J genes are TRBV11-1 and TRBJ1-1, with no clear D. V was clipped by 1 base and J by 6 bases, with 3 bases between them. The germline V gene encodes CDR1 SGHAT and CDR2 FQDESV (reference sequence). CDR3 length: 11 amino acids.

The chain couples TRBV6-4 to TRBJ2-1, with TRBD2 identical over 8 bases. Germline CDR1 MRHNA, CDR2 SNTAGT. J lost 6 bases, V lost 5 bases, and 9 bases had no gene match. The CDR3 totals 15 residues. The CDR3 region has the DNA TGTGCCAGCAGTCCAGGGACTAGGTCCGGCAATGAGCAGTTCTTC. Protein: CASSPGTRSGNEQFF.

The rearrangement joins TRBV6-1 to TRBJ2-5; no firm D call. Germline values: CDR1 MNHNS, CDR2 SASEGT. V lost 3 bases to trimming and J lost 6 bases, with 11 bases between them. The CDR3 extends over 13 amino acids. CDR3 sequence: CASSESGQKTQYF. CDR3 DNA: TGTGCCAGCAGTGAGTCTGGCCAGAAGACCCAGTACTTC.

The rearrangement links TRBV7-9 to TRBJ2-2, with D unresolved. Germline V lookup: CDR1 SEHNR, CDR2 FQNEAQ (reference sequence). The V and J ends lost 4 bases and 0 bases respectively, with 6 bases between them. There are 14 residues in the CDR3. The chain's CDR3 is CASSSRANTGELFF. CDR3 nucleotides: TGTGCCAGCAGCTCCCGGGCGAACACCGGGGAGCTGTTTTTT.

The J gene is TRBJ1-5, the V gene TRBV30, with 7 bases identical to TRBD1. J gave up 5 bases and V 0 bases, and 7 bases lay outside the gene matches. Per the germline V gene, CDR1 is GTSNPN and CDR2 is SVGIG (reference sequence). This CDR3 contains 15 residues. CDR3 sequence: CAWSVNGQAYQPQHF. The CDR3 DNA sequence: TGTGCCTGGAGTGTAAACGGACAGGCGTATCAGCCCCAGCATTTT.

This clone was seen just once. The rearrangement joins TRBV27 to TRBJ1-1, with 7 bases that match TRBD1. Trimming took 7 bases from V and 5 from J; bases not matched to a gene: 10. The CDR3 loop spans 14 amino acids. Germline V gene sequence: CDR1 MNHEY, CDR2 SMNVEV (reference sequence). The CDR3 protein is CASKLDRAWTEAFF. CDR3 coding DNA: TGTGCCAGCAAATTAGACAGGGCATGGACTGAAGCTTTCTTT.

The V and J genes are TRBV29-1 and TRBJ1-1; 9 bases map to TRBD1. The CDR3 runs 13 residues. CDR1 and CDR2 from the germline V gene are SQVTM and ANQGSEA. The J segment lost 5 bases and the V segment lost 6 bases, leaving 7 bases of the junction unmatched. For the CDR3, the DNA is TGCAGCGTCAGGACAGGGGTTGGGACTGAAGCTTTCTTT. This encodes CSVRTGVGTEAFF. Combining the CDR3 with reference TRBV29-1 and TRBJ1-1 gives the whole variable domain SAVISQKPSRDICQRGTSLTIQCQVDSQVTMMFWYRQQPGQSLTLIATANQGSEATYESGFVIDKFPISRPNLTFSTLTVSNMSPEDSSIYLCSVRTGVGTEAFFGQGTRLTVV.

The rearrangement joins TRBV4-2 to TRBJ1-5, with D uncertain. CDR3 size: 14 residues. V was cut by 0 bases and J by 1 base, with 4 bases left in between. Looked up from germline, CDR1 is LGHNA and CDR2 is YNFKEQ. The CDR3 DNA follows: TGTGCCAGCAGCCAAGACAGAAGCAATCAGCCCCAGCATTTT. Its translation is CASSQDRSNQPQHF.

J is TRBJ2-3 and V is TRBV9, with D perhaps TRBD1 (5 bases). The germline gives CDR1 SGDLS, CDR2 YYNGEE. This CDR3 is built from 15 residues. Trimming pared 2 bases from V and 2 bases from J, leaving 12 bases between. The CDR3 nucleotides are TGTGCCAGCAGCGTTCAGGGATTTCTCACAGATACGCAGTATTTT. Translation: CASSVQGFLTDTQYF.

The chain recombines TRBV4-3 with TRBJ2-7, with D possibly being TRBD2 (5 bases). The germline V and J ends were trimmed by 1 base and 4 bases, with 17 bases remaining between them. The CDR3 consists of 16 residues. The germline V gene has CDR1 LGHNA and CDR2 YSLEER. For the CDR3, the DNA is TGCGCCAGCAGCCAAGGGGAGACGCGGGCGACATACGAGCAGTACTTC. It is translated as CASSQGETRATYEQYF.